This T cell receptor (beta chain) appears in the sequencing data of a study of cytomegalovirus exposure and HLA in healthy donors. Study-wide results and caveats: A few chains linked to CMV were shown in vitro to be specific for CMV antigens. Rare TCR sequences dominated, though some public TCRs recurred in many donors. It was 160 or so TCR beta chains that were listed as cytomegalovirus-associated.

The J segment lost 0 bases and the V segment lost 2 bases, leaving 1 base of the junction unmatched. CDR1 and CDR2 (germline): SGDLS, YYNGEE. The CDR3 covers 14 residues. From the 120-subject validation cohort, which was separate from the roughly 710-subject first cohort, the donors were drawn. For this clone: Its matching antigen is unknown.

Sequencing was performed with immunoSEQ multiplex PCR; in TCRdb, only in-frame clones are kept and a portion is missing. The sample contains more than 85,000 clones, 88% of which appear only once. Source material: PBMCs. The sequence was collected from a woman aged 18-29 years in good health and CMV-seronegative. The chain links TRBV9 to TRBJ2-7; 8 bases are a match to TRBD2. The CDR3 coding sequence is TGTGCCAGCAGCGTCGGACTAGCCTCCTACGAGCAGTACTTC. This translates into CASSVGLASYEQYF.